The 10 T cell receptor beta chains given below trace back to one sample, sequenced in a study of blood T cells in healthy people across ages. It was with a sample-barcoded 5' primer and a J-beta primer mix that a second PCR of about 6 to 11 cycles was run. TCRdb analysed the 5' RACE reads with MiXCR anew, one entry per CDR3 protein. The sample includes 650,000 to 1,000,000 distinct CDR3 sequences, around 36% of them seen just once. Sequences were obtained from blood. The receptor set was obtained from a man aged 18 to 29 in good health.

In its sample, this clonotype was seen a few times. The J gene is TRBJ1-5, the V gene TRBV4-2; D is uncertain. CDR3 length: 15 amino acids. Germline CDR1 LGHNA, CDR2 YNFKEQ. Trimming took off 1 base at V and 1 base at J, with 8 bases between the two ends. CDR3 DNA sequence: TGTGCCAGCAGCCAAGCAATAGACAGCAATCAGCCCCAGCATTTT. Protein sequence: CASSQAIDSNQPQHF.

The CDR3 DNA sequence: TGTGCCACCAGTGATACCGGGACACCTAGCACAGATACGCAGTATTTT. Protein: CATSDTGTPSTDTQYF. The chain links TRBV24-1 to TRBJ2-3; TRBD1 might be the D (6 bases). V lost 3 bases and J 0 bases, leaving 12 bases between the germline ends. Germline V gene sequence: CDR1 KGHDR, CDR2 SFDVKD. CDR3 size: 16 residues.

This chain links TRBV20-1 with TRBJ2-7; the D is unclear. CDR1 is DFQATT, CDR2 SNEGSKA, per germline (reference sequence). CDR3 length: 13 residues. V was shortened by 0 bases and J by 6 bases, with 12 bases between the two germline ends. Here the CDR3 DNA reads TGCAGTGCTAGAGATCTCCTAGTAGGCGAGCAGTACTTC. This codes for CSARDLLVGEQYF.

The chain joins TRBV7-2 to TRBJ2-3; TRBD2 agrees at 7 bases. J lost 2 bases, V lost 2 bases, and 7 bases had no gene match. The CDR3 is 16 residues long. Germline values: CDR1 SGHTA, CDR2 FQGNSA. CDR3 in amino acids: CASSLSLAGVTDTQYF. As DNA, the CDR3 is TGTGCCAGCAGCTTATCTTTGGCGGGGGTCACAGATACGCAGTATTTT.

This clonotype turned up a few times. The V gene is TRBV20-1, the J gene TRBJ1-2; weak D call: TRBD1 (5 bases). Germline loops: CDR1 DFQATT, CDR2 SNEGSKA (reference sequence). The V end lost 0 bases, the J end lost 4 bases, and 18 bases lay between the germline ends. This CDR3 contains 16 residues. CDR3 sequence reads: CSARELRQIDGYGYTF. CDR3 coding DNA: TGCAGTGCTAGAGAACTAAGACAGATAGACGGCTATGGCTACACCTTC.

The chain recombines TRBV20-1 with TRBJ1-1; no reliable D call. CDR3 size: 13 residues. V lost 5 bases, J lost 3 bases, and 13 bases lay in between. Per the germline V gene, CDR1 is DFQATT and CDR2 is SNEGSKA (reference sequence). DNA for the CDR3: TGCAGTGCTCCGGGTGTTTCGGACACTGAAGCTTTCTTT. It is translated as CSAPGVSDTEAFF.

This clonotype occurred a few times. The chain is built from TRBV12-2 and TRBJ2-7; the table calls TRBD1, which could not be checked here. TRBV12-2 is a pseudogene. The CDR3 is made up of 15 amino acids. The CDR3 here is CASRPRGTGIYEQYF. CDR3 nucleotides: TGTGCAAGTCGTCCTCGCGGGACAGGTATCTACGAGCAGTACTTC.

The chain couples TRBV5-1 to TRBJ2-1; 8 bases align to TRBD2. From germline, CDR1 is SGHRS and CDR2 YFSETQ. The ends lost 7 bases at V and 7 bases at J; junction bases unmatched: 7. CDR3 length: 13 amino acids. The CDR3 nucleotides are TGCGCCAGCGGGGCAGGCGGGGGGAATGAGCAGTTCTTC. Amino acids: CASGAGGGNEQFF.

The genes are TRBV6-4 and TRBJ2-1; 8 bases are a match to TRBD1. The J call may be mistaken, given a closer DNA end match to TRBJ2-7. The CDR3 extends over 16 amino acids. Germline V CDR1 and CDR2: MRHNA, SNTAGT. As DNA, the CDR3 is TGTGCCAGCAGTAAGAGACAGGGGCCGGTATACAATGAGCAGTACTTC. It specifies CASSKRQGPVYNEQYF.

This clonotype was seen ten or more times. The chain carries TRBV4-1 and TRBJ2-3; TRBD2 aligns across 9 bases. This CDR3 comprises 13 residues. Losses at the gene ends were 4 bases for V and 6 bases for J; bases not matched to a gene: 2. CDR1 MGHRA and CDR2 YSYEKL come from the germline V gene. CDR3 nucleotides: TGCGCCAGCAGCCCCGGACTAGCGGATACGCAGTATTTT. This codes for CASSPGLADTQYF.